This section outlines one T cell receptor beta chain sequence together with its context. Its cognate antigen is unknown. This CDR3 is also generated by other DNA sequences in the sample. Per the germline V gene, CDR1 is SGHTA and CDR2 is FQGNSA. The CDR3 spans 13 residues. V shed 5 bases, J shed 6 bases, and the junction held 4 bases outside the gene matches. PCR was performed using 60 Vbeta and 13 Jbeta primers. Using immunoSEQ multiplex PCR, the repertoire was profiled, and TCRdb retains in-frame clones only, with some absent. The table has about 190,000 clones, roughly 77% seen once. Healthy people donating bone marrow made up the donors. This record belongs to a study of cytomegalovirus exposure and HLA in healthy donors. Study-level results: Presence/absence analyses treated sequencing depth as roughly uniform across donors. Later on, an analysis showed TCR association rates differing by HLA locus, with DRB1 the most and HLA-C the fewest.

The V and J genes are TRBV7-2 and TRBJ2-7, with 10 nucleotides matching TRBD1. The material sequenced was PBMCs. This clonotype originated in a man under 40 in good health and CMV-seropositive. CDR3 sequence (DNA): TGTGCCAGCAGCCCAGACAGGGGGCGCGAGCAGTACTTC. Translated, it gives CASSPDRGREQYF.